This T cell receptor beta chain was observed in a study of shared clonotypes between healthy human individuals. Study background: A few men and two women, aged 18 to 49, were donors.

Per the germline V gene, CDR1 is SGHRS and CDR2 is YFSETQ. Losses at the gene ends were 1 base for V and 0 bases for J; bases not matched to a gene: 2. The CDR3 is 15 residues long. Assay runs were performed at deep level. The method was immunoSEQ multiplex PCR; TCRdb's version includes in-frame clones alone and lacks a portion of them. Among 2 million to 2.5 million clones listed, about 94% were seen once. A remark on this clone: Its antigen is unidentified.

General study findings and limits: Shared clonotypes: about 5.3% naive CD4, about 4% naive CD8, about 2.2% memory CD4, approximately 0.41% memory CD8.

All of the donors resided in Nashville, Tennessee, and each was a Caucasian adult. The chain has TRBV5-1 and TRBJ1-1; TRBD1 matches at 8 bases. This sequence originates from a man aged 18 to 29 in good health. Material: naive CD4+ T cells sorted from blood. This sample's subset: CD45RA+ positively selected. The CDR3 loop reads CASSLNRGMNTEAFF. CDR3 nucleotide sequence: TGCGCCAGCAGCTTGAACAGGGGGATGAACACTGAAGCTTTCTTT.